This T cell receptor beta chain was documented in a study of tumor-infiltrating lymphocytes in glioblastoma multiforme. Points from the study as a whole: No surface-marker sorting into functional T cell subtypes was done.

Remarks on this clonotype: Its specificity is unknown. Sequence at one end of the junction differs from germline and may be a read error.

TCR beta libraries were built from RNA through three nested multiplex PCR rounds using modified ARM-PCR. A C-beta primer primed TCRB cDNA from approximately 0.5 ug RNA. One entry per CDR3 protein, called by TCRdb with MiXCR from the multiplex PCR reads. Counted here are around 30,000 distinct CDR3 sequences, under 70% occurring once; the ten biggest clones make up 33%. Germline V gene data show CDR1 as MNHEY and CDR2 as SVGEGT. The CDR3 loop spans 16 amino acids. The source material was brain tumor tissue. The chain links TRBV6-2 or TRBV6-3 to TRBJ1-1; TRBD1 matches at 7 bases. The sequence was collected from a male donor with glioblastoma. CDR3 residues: CVSRVKGARRDTEAFF. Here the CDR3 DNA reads TGTGTCAGCAGAGTGAAGGGGGCGCGTCGAGACACTGAAGCTTTCTTT.